The 13 T cell receptor beta chains below all came from one sample that was sequenced in a study of OX40 agonist ivuxolimab in advanced cancers. Sequencing was performed with immunoSEQ multiplex PCR; in TCRdb, only in-frame clones are kept and a portion is missing. The sample shows about 110,000 clones, 85% to 95% of them seen only once. This specimen consisted of CD4+ or CD8+ T cells sorted from blood, obtained in a trial of the OX40 agonist ivuxolimab. These receptors came from an adult with an advanced solid tumor such as melanoma, head and neck, liver or kidney cancer.

This clone was detected only once. V usage is TRBV5-4 and J usage is TRBJ2-5; 11 bases align to TRBD1. The CDR3 length is 15 residues. V lost 4 bases and J lost 4; bases outside the gene matches: 6. Germline CDR1 is SGHNT and CDR2 is YYREEE (reference sequence). The CDR3 nucleotides are TGTGCCAGCAGCACTGCGGACAGGGGGCGAGAGACCCAGTACTTC. Translated: CASSTADRGRETQYF.

The genes are TRBV9 and TRBJ2-1; the D gene is possibly TRBD2 (6 bases). CDR3 length: 17 residues. Germline CDR1 and CDR2: SGDLS and YYNGEE. Trimming took off 0 bases at V and 1 base at J, with 14 bases between the two ends. This CDR3 is CASSVAGASFSYNEQFF. The CDR3 DNA is TGTGCCAGCAGCGTAGCGGGAGCAAGTTTTTCCTACAATGAGCAGTTCTTC.

The genes are TRBV6-6 and TRBJ1-1; D uncertain. Germline CDR1 MNHNY, CDR2 SVGAGI (reference sequence). Deletions cut 7 bases from V and 5 bases from J, with 17 bases between. CDR3 size: 14 residues. CDR3 region: CASNHLAPGTEAFF. As DNA, the CDR3 is TGTGCCAGCAACCACCTAGCCCCGGGTACTGAAGCTTTCTTT.

The rearrangement uses TRBV21-1 and TRBJ2-3; no check of the table's D call, TRBD2, against the DNA was made. TRBV21-1 is assigned pseudogene status. The CDR3 is 16 residues long. CDR3 in amino acids: CASSTIAGGPTDTQYF. The DNA of the CDR3 is TGTGCCAGCAGCACTATAGCGGGAGGGCCCACAGATACGCAGTATTTT.

The J gene is TRBJ2-7, the V gene TRBV11-2; D might be TRBD1 (7 bases). Trimming took off 5 bases at V and 5 bases at J, with 25 bases between the two ends. Germline values: CDR1 SGHAT, CDR2 FQNNGV. The CDR3 extends over 17 amino acids. CDR3 in amino acids: CASSEHRGTDLPHEQYF. CDR3 nucleotide sequence: TGTGCCAGCAGCGAGCACCGGGGGACAGACCTTCCCCACGAGCAGTACTTC.

V is TRBV5-1 and J is TRBJ1-4, with a possible D match to TRBD1 (6 bases). Germline assignment: CDR1 SGHRS and CDR2 YFSETQ. V was clipped by 3 bases and J by 3 bases, with 12 bases between them. This CDR3 is 15 amino acids long. In DNA form, the CDR3 reads TGCGCCAGCAGCTACACAGGGCTGGCTAATGAAAAACTGTTTTTT. Protein sequence: CASSYTGLANEKLFF. Complete variable domain (other parts from reference TRBV5-1 and TRBJ1-4): KAGVTQTPRYLIKTRGQQVTLSCSPISGHRSVSWYQQTPGQGLQFLFEYFSETQRNKGNFPGRFSGRQFSNSRSEMNVSTLELGDSALYLCASSYTGLANEKLFFGSGTQLSVL.

The chain has TRBV5-1 and TRBJ2-5; D is possibly TRBD1 (5 bases). Trimming removed 0 bases at V and 2 bases at J, with 8 bases between. In germline, CDR1 is SGHRS, CDR2 YFSETQ. This CDR3 has 14 amino acids. DNA of the CDR3: TGCGCCAGCAGCTTGGGACAGCAACAAGAGACCCAGTACTTC. It translates to CASSLGQQQETQYF.

This chain joins TRBV2 and TRBJ2-7; D call uncertain. The V gene's germline CDR1 is SNHLY and CDR2 FYNNEI. This CDR3 is 11 amino acids long. Between the trimmed V and J ends, which lost 6 bases and 4 bases, there was a span of 7 bases. CDR3 bases: TGTGCCAGCAGCGGAGAGTACGAGCAGTACTTC. This encodes CASSGEYEQYF. The whole variable domain, remainder taken from reference TRBV2 and TRBJ2-7, is EPEVTQTPSHQVTQMGQEVILRCVPISNHLYFYWYRQILGQKVEFLVSFYNNEISEKSEIFDDQFSVERPDGSNFTLKIRSTKLEDSAMYFCASSGEYEQYFGPGTRLTVT.

The chain couples TRBV18 to TRBJ1-4; D not certain. Germline V lookup: CDR1 KGHSH, CDR2 LQKENI. The CDR3 is 14 amino acids. V gave up 3 bases and J gave up 12 bases, with 17 bases separating them. The CDR3 protein is CASSPSQPLEELFF. CDR3 coding DNA: TGTGCCAGCTCACCTTCTCAGCCGTTGGAGGAACTGTTTTTT.

This clone has a single count. The chain carries TRBV5-4 and TRBJ1-1; a possible D gene is TRBD1 (5 bases). Trimming took 4 bases from V and 7 from J, leaving 17 bases between them. This CDR3 has 14 residues. Germline CDR1 SGHNT, CDR2 YYREEE (reference sequence). The CDR3 nucleotides are TGTGCCAGCAGCCCGCGTTCTGGGCAGGGTGAAGCTTTCTTT. The encoded protein is CASSPRSGQGEAFF.

The CDR3 coding sequence is TGTGCCAGCCACATCTGGGGACAGCCCCAGCATTTT. Translated: CASHIWGQPQHF. The V call is TRBV28, the J call TRBJ1-5; no reliable D call. The V end lost 8 bases, the J end lost 7 bases, and 12 bases lay between the germline ends. Looked up from germline, CDR1 is MDHEN and CDR2 is SYDVKM. The CDR3 runs to 12 residues. The whole variable domain, filled in from reference TRBV28 and TRBJ1-5, reads DVKVTQSSRYLVKRTGEKVFLECVQDMDHENMFWYRQDPGLGLRLIYFSYDVKMKEKGDIPEGYSVSREKKERFSLILESASTNQTSMYLCASHIWGQPQHFGDGTRLSIL.

This chain joins TRBV7-9 and TRBJ2-1; D is uncertain. CDR3 length: 10 residues. Trimming shortened V by 10 bases and J by 6 bases, and 7 bases separated the two germline ends. Germline CDR1 SEHNR, CDR2 FQNEAQ (reference sequence). This CDR3 reads CATMGNEQFF. The CDR3 region has the DNA TGTGCCACGATGGGCAATGAGCAGTTCTTC.

This chain joins TRBV7-2 and TRBJ1-1; TRBD1 aligns across 10 bases. The V and J ends lost 5 bases and 6 bases, in that order; junction bases with no gene match: 12. The CDR3 is made up of 16 amino acids. The germline CDR1 and CDR2 sequences are SGHTA and FQGNSA. Written as DNA, the CDR3 is TGTGCCAGCAGCCCTTTTCTGACAGGGGGCAGAGCTGAAGCTTTCTTT. Translating gives CASSPFLTGGRAEAFF.